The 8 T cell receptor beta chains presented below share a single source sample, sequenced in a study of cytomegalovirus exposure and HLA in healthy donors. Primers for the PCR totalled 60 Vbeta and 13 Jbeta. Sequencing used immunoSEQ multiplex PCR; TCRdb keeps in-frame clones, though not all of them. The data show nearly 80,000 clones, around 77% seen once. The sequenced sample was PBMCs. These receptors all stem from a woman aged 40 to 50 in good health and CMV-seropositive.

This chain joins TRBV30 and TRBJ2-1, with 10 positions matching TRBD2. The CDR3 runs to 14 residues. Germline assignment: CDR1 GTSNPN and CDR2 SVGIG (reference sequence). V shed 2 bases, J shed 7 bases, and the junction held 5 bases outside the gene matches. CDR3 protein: CAWSSGGARNEQFF. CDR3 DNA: TGTGCCTGGAGTAGCGGGGGGGCCAGAAATGAGCAGTTCTTC.

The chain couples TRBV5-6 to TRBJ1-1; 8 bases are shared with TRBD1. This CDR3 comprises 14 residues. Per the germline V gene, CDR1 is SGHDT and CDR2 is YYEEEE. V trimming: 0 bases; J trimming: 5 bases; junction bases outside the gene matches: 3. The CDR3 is CASSLVQGGTEAFF. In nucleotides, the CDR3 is TGTGCCAGCAGCTTGGTACAGGGGGGAACTGAAGCTTTCTTT.

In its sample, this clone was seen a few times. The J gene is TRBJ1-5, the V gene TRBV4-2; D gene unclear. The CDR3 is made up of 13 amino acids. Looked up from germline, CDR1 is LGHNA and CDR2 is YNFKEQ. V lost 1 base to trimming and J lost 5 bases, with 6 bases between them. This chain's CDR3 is CASSQAIHQPQHF. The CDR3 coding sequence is TGTGCCAGCAGCCAAGCCATTCATCAGCCCCAGCATTTT.

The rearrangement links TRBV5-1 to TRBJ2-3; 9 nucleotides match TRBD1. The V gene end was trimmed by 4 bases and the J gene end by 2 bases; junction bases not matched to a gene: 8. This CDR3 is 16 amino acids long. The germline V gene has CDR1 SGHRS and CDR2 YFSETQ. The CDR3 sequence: CASSIGTGTTTDTQYF. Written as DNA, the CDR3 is TGCGCCAGCAGCATTGGGACAGGGACTACCACAGATACGCAGTATTTT.

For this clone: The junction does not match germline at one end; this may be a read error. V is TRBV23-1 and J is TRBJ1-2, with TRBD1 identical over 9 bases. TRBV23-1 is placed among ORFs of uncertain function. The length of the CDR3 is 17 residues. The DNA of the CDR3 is TGCGTCAGCCCTCGGGGGAACAGGGGGCCCACTAACTATGGCTACACCTTC. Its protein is CVSPRGNRGPTNYGYTF.

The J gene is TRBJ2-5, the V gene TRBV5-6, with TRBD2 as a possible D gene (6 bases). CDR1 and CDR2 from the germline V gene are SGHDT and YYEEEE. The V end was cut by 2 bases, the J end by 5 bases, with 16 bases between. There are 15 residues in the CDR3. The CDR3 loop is CASSFSGVGGETQYF. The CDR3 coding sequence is TGTGCCAGCAGCTTCTCAGGAGTCGGAGGGGAGACCCAGTACTTC.

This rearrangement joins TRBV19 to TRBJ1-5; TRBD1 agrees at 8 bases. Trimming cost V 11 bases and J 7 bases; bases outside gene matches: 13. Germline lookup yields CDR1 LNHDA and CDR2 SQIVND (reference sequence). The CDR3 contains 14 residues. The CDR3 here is CASVPATGVQPQHF. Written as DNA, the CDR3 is TGTGCCTCGGTGCCCGCGACAGGGGTCCAGCCCCAGCATTTT.

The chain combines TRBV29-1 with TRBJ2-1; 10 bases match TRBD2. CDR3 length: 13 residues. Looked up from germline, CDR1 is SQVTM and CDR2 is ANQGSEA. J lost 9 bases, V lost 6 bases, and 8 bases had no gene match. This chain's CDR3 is CSVMLAGVGEQFF. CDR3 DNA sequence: TGCAGCGTCATGCTAGCGGGGGTGGGTGAGCAGTTCTTC.